What follows describes a single T cell receptor beta chain. The same CDR3 also results from other DNA sequences found in this sample. The data originate from a study of shared clonotypes between healthy human individuals. CDR1 is SGHTA and CDR2 is FQGNSA in the germline V gene. This CDR3 is built from 15 residues. V was pared by 1 base and J by 1 base, with 7 bases between. The authors divided CD4+ cells into CD45RA+ naive and CD45RA-negative memory subsets. Authors' data handling: ImmunoSEQ only sent back junction sequences with no quality scores, so filtering was done differently. TCRdb keeps only in-frame clones here, not all; method: immunoSEQ multiplex PCR. V, J and clone size derive from that table, while D and trimming were established from the DNA sequence. The table includes millions of clones, more than 90% detected once.

The sequenced sample consisted of naive CD4+ T cells sorted from blood. Documented subset: CD45RA+ positively selected. V usage is TRBV7-2 and J usage is TRBJ2-2; tentative D call: TRBD1 (6 bases). This clonotype was sampled from a man aged 18 to 29 in good health. CDR3 loop: CASSLGRGNTGELFF. In DNA form, the CDR3 reads TGTGCCAGCAGCTTAGGCAGGGGGAACACCGGGGAGCTGTTTTTT.